A selection of T cell receptor beta chains follows, all from one sample in a study of technical replicates of blood from several donors. Method: immunoSEQ multiplex PCR; TCRdb's copy keeps in-frame clones and lacks some. Here the sample spans approximately 94,000 clones, 90% to 96% being singletons. Sequencing was carried out using T cells isolated from PBMCs. All receptors come from a human donor in good health. The CDR3 runs from the conserved cysteine through the conserved F or W. D genes are given only for firm matches.

>TRBJ1-1|TRBV2|.
TGTGCCAGCAACATAGGACAGCAGAACACTGAAGCTTTCTTT
CASNIGQQNTEAFF
>TRBJ2-2|TRBV28|TRBD2
TGTGCCAGCAGTCTGACTAGCGGGCCTACCGGGGAGCTGTTTTTT
CASSLTSGPTGELFF
>TRBJ2-3|TRBV27|TRBD1
TGTGCCAGCAGGGACAGGGGTTTCACAGATACGCAGTATTTT
CASRDRGFTDTQYF
>TRBJ2-7|TRBV19|TRBD1
TGTGCCAGTAGTATTCTAGGAGACAGGGCCTACGAGCAGTACTTC
CASSILGDRAYEQYF
>TRBJ1-2|TRBV29-1|TRBD1
TGCAGCGTTGGTATCCGGGACAGGGTGACTGGCTACACCTTC
CSVGIRDRVTGYTF
>TRBJ2-7|TRBV28|.
TGTGCCAGCAGTTTTTTCGATTCGCGAGGTCCCGGGAATGAGCAGTACTTC
CASSFFDSRGPGNEQYF
>TRBJ2-7|TRBV2|.
TGTGCCAGCAGTGAAGAACTTGGCGAGCAGTACTTC
CASSEELGEQYF
>TRBJ1-2|TRBV5-1|TRBD1
TGCGCCAGCAGCTTCTCCCGGGACAGGGTCTATGGCTACACCTTC
CASSFSRDRVYGYTF
>TRBJ2-7|TRBV28|.
TGTGCCAGCAGTGGGACTTTCTACGAGCAGTACTTC
CASSGTFYEQYF
>TRBJ2-7|TRBV7-9|.
TGTGCCAGTAGACAGATACGATACTACGAGCAGTACTTC
CASRQIRYYEQYF
>TRBJ1-5|TRBV19|.
TGTGCCAGTAGTATAGCCTACAATCAGCCCCAGCATTTT
CASSIAYNQPQHF
>TRBJ2-3|TRBV30|.
TGTGCCTGGAGTGCGGGGACAGATACGCAGTATTTT
CAWSAGTDTQYF
>TRBJ1-1|TRBV28|.
TGTGCCAGCAGTTTCGGGTGGAACACTGAAGCTTTCTTT
CASSFGWNTEAFF
>TRBJ1-5|TRBV6-5|.
TGTGCCAGCAGTTACCTGGGAGCGGGCGATCAGCCCCAGCATTTT
CASSYLGAGDQPQHF
>TRBJ2-5|TRBV7-2|TRBD2
TGTGCCAGCAGCGACCTACTAGCGGGAGTTGAAGAGACCCAGTACTTC
CASSDLLAGVEETQYF
>TRBJ2-3|TRBV11-2|.
TGTGCCAGCAGCATAGGCAGGGATACGCAGTATTTT
CASSIGRDTQYF
>TRBJ1-1|TRBV27|.
TGTGCCAGCAGTTTGGCCTCCTACACTGAAGCTTTCTTT
CASSLASYTEAFF